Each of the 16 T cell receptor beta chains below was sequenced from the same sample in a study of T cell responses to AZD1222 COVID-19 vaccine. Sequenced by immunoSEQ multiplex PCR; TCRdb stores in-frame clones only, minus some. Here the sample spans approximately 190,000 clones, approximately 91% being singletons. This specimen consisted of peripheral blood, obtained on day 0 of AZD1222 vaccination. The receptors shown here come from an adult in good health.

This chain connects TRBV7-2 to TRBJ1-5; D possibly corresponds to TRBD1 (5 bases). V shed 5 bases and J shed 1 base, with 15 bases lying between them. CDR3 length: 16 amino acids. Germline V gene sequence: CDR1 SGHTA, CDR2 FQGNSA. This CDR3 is CASSRGGSVSNQPQHF. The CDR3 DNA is TGTGCCAGCAGCAGGGGCGGGTCGGTGAGCAATCAGCCCCAGCATTTT.

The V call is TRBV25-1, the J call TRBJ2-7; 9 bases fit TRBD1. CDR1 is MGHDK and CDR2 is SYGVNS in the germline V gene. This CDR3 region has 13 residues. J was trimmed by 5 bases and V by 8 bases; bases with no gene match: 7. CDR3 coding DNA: TGTGCCAGCGGGGGACAGGGTCACCACGAGCAGTACTTC. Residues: CASGGQGHHEQYF.

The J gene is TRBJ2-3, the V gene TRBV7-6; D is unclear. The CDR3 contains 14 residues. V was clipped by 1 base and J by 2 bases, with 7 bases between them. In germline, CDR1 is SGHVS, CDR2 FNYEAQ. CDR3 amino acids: CASSLVGNTDTQYF. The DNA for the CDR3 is TGTGCCAGCAGCTTAGTGGGCAACACAGATACGCAGTATTTT.

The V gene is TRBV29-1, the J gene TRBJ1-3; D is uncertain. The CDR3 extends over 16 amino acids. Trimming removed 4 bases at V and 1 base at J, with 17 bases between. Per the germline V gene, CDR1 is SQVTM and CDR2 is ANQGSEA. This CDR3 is CSVVGLGLGSGNTIYF. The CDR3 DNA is TGCAGCGTTGTGGGTCTGGGTTTAGGGTCTGGAAACACCATATATTTT.

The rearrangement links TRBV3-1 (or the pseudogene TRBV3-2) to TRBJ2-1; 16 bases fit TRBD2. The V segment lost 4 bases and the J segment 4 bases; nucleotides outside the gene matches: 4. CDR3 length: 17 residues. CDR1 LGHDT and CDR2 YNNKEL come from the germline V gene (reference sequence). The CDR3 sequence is CASSPGLAGGFYNEQFF. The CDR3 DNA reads TGTGCCAGCAGCCCGGGACTAGCGGGAGGGTTTTACAATGAGCAGTTCTTC.

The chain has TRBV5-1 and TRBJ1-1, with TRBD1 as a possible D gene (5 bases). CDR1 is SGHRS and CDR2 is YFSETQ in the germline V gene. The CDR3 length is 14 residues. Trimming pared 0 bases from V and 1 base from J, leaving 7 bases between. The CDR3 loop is CASSLDRRNTEAFF. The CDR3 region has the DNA TGCGCCAGCAGCTTGGACAGGCGGAACACTGAAGCTTTCTTT.

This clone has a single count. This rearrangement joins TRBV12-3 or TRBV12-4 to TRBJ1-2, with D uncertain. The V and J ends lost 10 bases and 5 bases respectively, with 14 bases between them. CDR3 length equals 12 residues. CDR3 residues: CAIETRTYGYTF. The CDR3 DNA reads TGTGCCATCGAGACACGAACGTATGGCTACACCTTC.

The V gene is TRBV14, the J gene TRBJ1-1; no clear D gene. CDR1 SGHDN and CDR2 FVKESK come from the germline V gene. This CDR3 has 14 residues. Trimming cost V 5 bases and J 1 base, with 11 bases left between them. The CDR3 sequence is CASSKTTWNTEAFF. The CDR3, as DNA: TGTGCCAGCAGCAAGACAACATGGAACACTGAAGCTTTCTTT.

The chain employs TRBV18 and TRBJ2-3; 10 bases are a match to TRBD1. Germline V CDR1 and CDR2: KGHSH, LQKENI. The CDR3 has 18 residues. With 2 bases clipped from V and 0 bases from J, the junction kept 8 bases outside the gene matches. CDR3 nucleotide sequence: TGTGCCAGCTCACCATCACCGGGACAGGGGTTTAGCACAGATACGCAGTATTTT. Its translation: CASSPSPGQGFSTDTQYF.

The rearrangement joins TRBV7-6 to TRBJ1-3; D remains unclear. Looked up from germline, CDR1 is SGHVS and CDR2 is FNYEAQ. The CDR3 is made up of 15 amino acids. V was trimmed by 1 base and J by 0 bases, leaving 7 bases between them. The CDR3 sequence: CASSLEAVSGNTIYF. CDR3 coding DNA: TGTGCCAGCAGCTTAGAAGCTGTCTCTGGAAACACCATATATTTT.

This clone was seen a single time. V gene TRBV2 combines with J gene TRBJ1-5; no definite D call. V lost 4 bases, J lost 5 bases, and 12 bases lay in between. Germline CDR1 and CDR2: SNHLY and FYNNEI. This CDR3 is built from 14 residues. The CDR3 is CASSVRAGDQPQHF. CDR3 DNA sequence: TGTGCCAGCAGTGTAAGAGCCGGGGATCAGCCCCAGCATTTT.

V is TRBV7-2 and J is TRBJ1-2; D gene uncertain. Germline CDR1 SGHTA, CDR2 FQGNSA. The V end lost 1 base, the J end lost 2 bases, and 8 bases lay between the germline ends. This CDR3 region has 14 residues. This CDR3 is CASSLVAGNYGYTF. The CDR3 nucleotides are TGTGCCAGCAGCTTAGTTGCGGGAAACTATGGCTACACCTTC.

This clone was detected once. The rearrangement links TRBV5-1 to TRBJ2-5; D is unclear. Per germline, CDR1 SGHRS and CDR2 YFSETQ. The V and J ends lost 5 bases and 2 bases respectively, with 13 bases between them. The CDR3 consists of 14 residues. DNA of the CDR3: TGCGCCAGCAGACAGCCCGGCCTTCAAGAGACCCAGTACTTC. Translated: CASRQPGLQETQYF.

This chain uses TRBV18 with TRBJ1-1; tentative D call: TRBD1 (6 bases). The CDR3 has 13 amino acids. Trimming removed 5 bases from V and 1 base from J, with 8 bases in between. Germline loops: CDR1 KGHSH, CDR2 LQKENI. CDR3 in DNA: TGTGCCAGCTCAAAGGGACAGAACACTGAAGCTTTCTTT. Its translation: CASSKGQNTEAFF.

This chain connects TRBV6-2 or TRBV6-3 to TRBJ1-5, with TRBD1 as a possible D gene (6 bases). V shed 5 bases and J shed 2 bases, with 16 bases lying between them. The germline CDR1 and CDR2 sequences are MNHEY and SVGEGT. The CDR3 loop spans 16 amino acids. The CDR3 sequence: CASSRQGTGGNQPQHF. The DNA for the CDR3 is TGTGCCAGCAGTCGCCAGGGGACGGGCGGCAATCAGCCCCAGCATTTT.

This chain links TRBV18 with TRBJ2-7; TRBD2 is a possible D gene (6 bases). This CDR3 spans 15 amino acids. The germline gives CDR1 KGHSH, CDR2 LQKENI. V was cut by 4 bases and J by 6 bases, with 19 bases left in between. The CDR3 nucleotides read TGTGCCAGCTCACTTCTCTCTAGCGAGAGCTCCGAGCAGTACTTC. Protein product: CASSLLSSESSEQYF. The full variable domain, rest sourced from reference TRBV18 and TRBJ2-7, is NAGVMQNPRHLVRRRGQEARLRCSPMKGHSHVYWYRQLPEEGLKFMVYLQKENIIDESGMPKERFSAEFPKEGPSILRIQQVVRGDSAAYFCASSLLSSESSEQYFGPGTRLTVT.